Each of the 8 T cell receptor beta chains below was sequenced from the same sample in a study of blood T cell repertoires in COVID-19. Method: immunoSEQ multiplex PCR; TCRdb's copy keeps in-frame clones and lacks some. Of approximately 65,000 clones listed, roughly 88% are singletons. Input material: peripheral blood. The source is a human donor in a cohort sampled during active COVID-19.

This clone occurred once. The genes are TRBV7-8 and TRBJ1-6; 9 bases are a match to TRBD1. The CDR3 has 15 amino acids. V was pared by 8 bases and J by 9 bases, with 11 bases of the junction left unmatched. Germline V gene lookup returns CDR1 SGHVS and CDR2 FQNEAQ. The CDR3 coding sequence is TGTGCCAGCGCCCTCCGGGACAGGGTAGTTTCACCCCTCCACTTT. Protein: CASALRDRVVSPLHF.

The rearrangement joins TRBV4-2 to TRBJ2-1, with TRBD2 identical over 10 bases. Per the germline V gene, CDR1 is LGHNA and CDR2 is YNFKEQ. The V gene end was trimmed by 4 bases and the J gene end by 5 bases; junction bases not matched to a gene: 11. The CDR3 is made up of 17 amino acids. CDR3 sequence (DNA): TGTGCCAGCAGCCCCAGCAGCGGGAGGGCCACGAACAATGAGCAGTTCTTC. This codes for CASSPSSGRATNNEQFF.

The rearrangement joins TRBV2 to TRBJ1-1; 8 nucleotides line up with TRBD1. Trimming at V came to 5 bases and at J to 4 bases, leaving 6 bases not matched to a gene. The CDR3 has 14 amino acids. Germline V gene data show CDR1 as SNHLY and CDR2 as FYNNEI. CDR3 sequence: CASSKTGAATEAFF. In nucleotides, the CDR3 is TGTGCCAGCAGTAAGACAGGGGCGGCCACTGAAGCTTTCTTT. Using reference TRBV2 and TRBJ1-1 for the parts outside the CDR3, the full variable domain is EPEVTQTPSHQVTQMGQEVILRCVPISNHLYFYWYRQILGQKVEFLVSFYNNEISEKSEIFDDQFSVERPDGSNFTLKIRSTKLEDSAMYFCASSKTGAATEAFFGQGTRLTVV.

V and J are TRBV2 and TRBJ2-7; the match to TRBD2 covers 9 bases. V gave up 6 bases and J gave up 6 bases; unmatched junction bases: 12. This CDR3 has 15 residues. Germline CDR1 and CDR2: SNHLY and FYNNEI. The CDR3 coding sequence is TGTGCCAGCAGGGTTAATCTGGGACTAGCCCCCGAGCAGTACTTC. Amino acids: CASRVNLGLAPEQYF.

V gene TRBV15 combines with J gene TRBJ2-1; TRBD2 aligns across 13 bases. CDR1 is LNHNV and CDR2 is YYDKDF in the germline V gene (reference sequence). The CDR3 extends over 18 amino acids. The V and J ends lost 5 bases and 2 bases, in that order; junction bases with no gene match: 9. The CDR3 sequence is CATSPSRTSGRTYNEQFF. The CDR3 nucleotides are TGTGCCACCAGCCCTTCAAGGACTAGCGGGAGAACCTACAATGAGCAGTTCTTC.

CDR3 amino acids: CASSLRASGSWNEQFF. CDR3 DNA: TGTGCCAGCAGCCTAAGGGCTAGCGGGAGTTGGAATGAGCAGTTCTTC. V gene TRBV14 combines with J gene TRBJ2-1, with 10 bases fitting TRBD2. CDR1 is SGHDN and CDR2 is FVKESK in the germline V gene. The trim removed 4 bases at V and 7 bases at J, leaving 10 bases unmatched. There are 16 residues in the CDR3. Complete variable domain (other parts from reference TRBV14 and TRBJ2-1): EAGVTQFPSHSVIEKGQTVTLRCDPISGHDNLYWYRRVMGKEIKFLLHFVKESKQDESGMPNNRFLAERTGGTYSTLKVQPAELEDSGVYFCASSLRASGSWNEQFFGPGTRLTVL.

This chain's CDR3 is CASSERGIYNSPLHF. The CDR3 region has the DNA TGTGCCAGCAGTGAAAGGGGGATCTATAATTCACCCCTCCACTTT. This chain uses TRBV6-1 with TRBJ1-6, with D maybe TRBD1 (6 bases). The V and J ends lost 2 bases and 3 bases respectively, with 8 bases between them. The germline V gene encodes CDR1 MNHNS and CDR2 SASEGT. The length of the CDR3 is 15 residues.

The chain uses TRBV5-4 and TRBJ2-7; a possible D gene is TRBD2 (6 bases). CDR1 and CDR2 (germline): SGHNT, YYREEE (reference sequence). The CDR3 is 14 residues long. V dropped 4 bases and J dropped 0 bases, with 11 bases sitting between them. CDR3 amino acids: CASSNRDFSYEQYF. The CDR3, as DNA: TGTGCCAGCAGCAACCGGGACTTCTCCTACGAGCAGTACTTC.